These T cell receptor beta chains were read from a single sample in a study of T cell repertoires and HLA-DP antigens. Their recognized antigens are unknown. TCRdb keeps only in-frame clones here, not all; method: immunoSEQ multiplex PCR. Of 90,000 to 130,000 clones listed, more than 85% are singletons. Material for sequencing was CD4+ T cells from PBMCs. The receptors derive from a woman aged 18-29 years in good health and CMV-seronegative. The CDR3 runs from the conserved cysteine through the conserved F or W. The order of the fields is V gene, D gene, clone size, J gene, CDR3 length, CDR3 protein, CDR3 DNA. D genes are given only for firm matches. Expanded clones are given a class, and other clones once, few, many or no size at all.

v_gene: TRBV11-2; d_gene: NA; abundance: NA; j_gene: TRBJ2-5; len: 11; CDR3aa: CASTSQGTQYF; CDR3nt: TGTGCCAGCACATCGCAGGGGACCCAGTACTTC
v_gene: TRBV7-6; d_gene: TRBD2; abundance: NA; j_gene: TRBJ2-1; len: 15; CDR3aa: CASSQLAGGSNEQFF; CDR3nt: TGTGCCAGCAGCCAACTAGCGGGAGGGAGTAATGAGCAGTTCTTC
v_gene: TRBV9; d_gene: TRBD2; abundance: once; j_gene: TRBJ2-2; len: 16; CDR3aa: CASSPSGRANTGELFF; CDR3nt: TGTGCCAGCAGCCCAAGCGGGAGGGCTAACACCGGGGAGCTGTTTTTT
v_gene: TRBV7-2; d_gene: NA; abundance: NA; j_gene: TRBJ2-1; len: 16; CDR3aa: CASSLPGGGPYNEQFF; CDR3nt: TGTGCCAGCAGCCTCCCCGGGGGCGGCCCCTACAATGAGCAGTTCTTC
v_gene: TRBV2; d_gene: TRBD2; abundance: NA; j_gene: TRBJ2-1; len: 15; CDR3aa: CASSVRGRGDNEQFF; CDR3nt: TGTGCCAGCAGTGTACGCGGGAGAGGGGACAATGAGCAGTTCTTC
v_gene: TRBV2; d_gene: NA; abundance: NA; j_gene: TRBJ1-1; len: 13; CDR3aa: CASKVTMNTEAFF; CDR3nt: TGTGCCAGCAAGGTAACAATGAACACTGAAGCTTTCTTT
v_gene: TRBV19; d_gene: TRBD2; abundance: NA; j_gene: TRBJ2-3; len: 15; CDR3aa: CASRGARGGPDTQYF; CDR3nt: TGTGCCAGTCGGGGGGCGCGGGGGGGCCCAGATACGCAGTATTTT
v_gene: TRBV9; d_gene: TRBD2; abundance: once; j_gene: TRBJ2-3; len: 18; CDR3aa: CASSVGSGGVSSTDTQYF; CDR3nt: TGTGCCAGCAGCGTAGGAAGCGGGGGGGTTTCTAGCACAGATACGCAGTATTTT
v_gene: TRBV29-1; d_gene: TRBD1; abundance: NA; j_gene: TRBJ2-3; len: 13; CDR3aa: CSVRQGGTDTQYF; CDR3nt: TGCAGCGTTAGACAGGGAGGCACAGATACGCAGTATTTT
v_gene: TRBV5-4; d_gene: NA; abundance: once; j_gene: TRBJ2-7; len: 15; CDR3aa: CASSLVGGTLYEQYF; CDR3nt: TGTGCCAGCAGCTTGGTAGGGGGGACCCTCTACGAGCAGTACTTC
v_gene: TRBV28; d_gene: NA; abundance: NA; j_gene: TRBJ1-3; len: 12; CDR3aa: CASSNSGNTIYF; CDR3nt: TGTGCCAGCAGTAACTCTGGAAACACCATATATTTT
v_gene: TRBV7-3; d_gene: NA; abundance: NA; j_gene: TRBJ2-2; len: 15; CDR3aa: CASSHRRGNTGELFF; CDR3nt: TGTGCCAGCAGCCATCGGAGGGGTAACACCGGGGAGCTGTTTTTT
v_gene: TRBV14; d_gene: TRBD2; abundance: NA; j_gene: TRBJ2-1; len: 17; CDR3aa: CASSHLSYGGAFGEQFF; CDR3nt: TGTGCCAGCAGCCACCTATCTTACGGGGGGGCTTTTGGTGAGCAGTTCTTC
v_gene: TRBV7-2; d_gene: NA; abundance: NA; j_gene: TRBJ1-4; len: 16; CDR3aa: CASSLYSGATNEKLFF; CDR3nt: TGTGCCAGCAGCTTATACTCCGGTGCAACTAATGAAAAACTGTTTTTT
v_gene: TRBV5-8; d_gene: NA; abundance: NA; j_gene: TRBJ1-1; len: 13; CDR3aa: CASGGQLNTEAFF; CDR3nt: TGTGCCAGCGGCGGGCAGTTGAACACTGAAGCTTTCTTT
v_gene: TRBV7-3; d_gene: NA; abundance: NA; j_gene: TRBJ2-5; len: 13; CDR3aa: CASSSLVGETQYF; CDR3nt: TGTGCCAGCAGCTCCCTCGTTGGAGAGACCCAGTACTTC
v_gene: TRBV6-6; d_gene: NA; abundance: NA; j_gene: TRBJ1-2; len: 13; CDR3aa: CASRPQGTHGYTF; CDR3nt: TGTGCCAGCAGGCCACAGGGTACCCATGGCTACACCTTC
v_gene: TRBV15; d_gene: TRBD2; abundance: NA; j_gene: TRBJ2-1; len: 20; CDR3aa: CATSSNKGLAGLSSYNEQFF; CDR3nt: TGTGCCACCAGCAGCAACAAGGGACTAGCGGGCCTCAGCTCCTACAATGAGCAGTTCTTC
v_gene: TRBV25-1; d_gene: NA; abundance: NA; j_gene: TRBJ2-1; len: 15; CDR3aa: CASSEGQSSYNEQFF; CDR3nt: TGTGCCAGCAGTGAAGGCCAGAGCTCCTACAATGAGCAGTTCTTC
v_gene: TRBV7-8; d_gene: NA; abundance: NA; j_gene: TRBJ2-7; len: 14; CDR3aa: CASTWGRGAYEQYF; CDR3nt: TGTGCCAGCACCTGGGGAAGGGGAGCCTACGAGCAGTACTTC
v_gene: TRBV5-4; d_gene: TRBD2; abundance: NA; j_gene: TRBJ2-3; len: 18; CDR3aa: CASSFIRRLAGGSDTQYF; CDR3nt: TGTGCCAGCAGCTTTATCCGAAGACTAGCGGGAGGGTCAGATACGCAGTATTTT
v_gene: TRBV5-1; d_gene: TRBD2; abundance: NA; j_gene: TRBJ2-7; len: 16; CDR3aa: CASSTTGTSGNYEQYF; CDR3nt: TGCGCCAGCAGCACTACCGGGACTAGCGGGAACTACGAGCAGTACTTC
v_gene: TRBV11-2; d_gene: NA; abundance: once; j_gene: TRBJ2-1; len: 19; CDR3aa: CASSLDSGKGLSSYNEQFF; CDR3nt: TGTGCCAGCAGCTTAGATTCCGGGAAAGGGCTGAGCTCCTACAATGAGCAGTTCTTC
v_gene: TRBV6-6; d_gene: NA; abundance: NA; j_gene: TRBJ2-5; len: 16; CDR3aa: CASSYSSGGWGETQYF; CDR3nt: TGTGCCAGCAGTTACTCGAGTGGGGGCTGGGGGGAGACCCAGTACTTC